This TCR beta chain was profiled in a study of blood T cell repertoires in COVID-19. Donors of Cohort 3 who recovered were those that had two negative PCRs, clearance, or symptom resolution. How the authors handled the data: Researchers report that nucleated cell counts were estimated from reference gene primer amplification. Method: immunoSEQ multiplex PCR; TCRdb's copy keeps in-frame clones and lacks some. The D gene and trimming were derived from the DNA, and the V and J assignments and clone size from that table. The sample records some 320,000 clones, roughly 90% being singletons. Source material: PBMCs or T cells enriched from blood (not recorded which). This sequence originates from a man between 60 and 75 years old who had recovered from COVID-19.

In DNA, the CDR3 is TGTGCCAGCAGCAAAGTATTAAGGGACAGGACCAAAGAGACCCAGTACTTC. This translates into CASSKVLRDRTKETQYF. V gene TRBV21-1 combines with J gene TRBJ2-5; the table assigns TRBD1, which was not confirmed against the DNA. TRBV21-1 is an annotated pseudogene. The CDR3 length is 17 residues.